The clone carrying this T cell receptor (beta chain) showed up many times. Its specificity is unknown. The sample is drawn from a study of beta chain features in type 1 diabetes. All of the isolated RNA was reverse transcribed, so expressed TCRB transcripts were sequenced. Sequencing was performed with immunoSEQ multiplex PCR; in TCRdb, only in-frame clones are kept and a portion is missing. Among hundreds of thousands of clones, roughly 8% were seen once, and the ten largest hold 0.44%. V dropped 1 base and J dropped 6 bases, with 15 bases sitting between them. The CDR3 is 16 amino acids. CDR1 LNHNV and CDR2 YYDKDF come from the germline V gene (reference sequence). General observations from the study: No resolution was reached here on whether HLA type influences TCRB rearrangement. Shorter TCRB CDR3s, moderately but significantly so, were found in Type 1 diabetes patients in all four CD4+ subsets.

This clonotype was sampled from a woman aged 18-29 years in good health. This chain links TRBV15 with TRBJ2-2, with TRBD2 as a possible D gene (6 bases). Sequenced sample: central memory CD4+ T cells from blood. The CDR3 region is CATSRATAGRAGELFF. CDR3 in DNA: TGTGCCACCAGCAGAGCGACGGCGGGACGGGCCGGGGAGCTGTTTTTT.